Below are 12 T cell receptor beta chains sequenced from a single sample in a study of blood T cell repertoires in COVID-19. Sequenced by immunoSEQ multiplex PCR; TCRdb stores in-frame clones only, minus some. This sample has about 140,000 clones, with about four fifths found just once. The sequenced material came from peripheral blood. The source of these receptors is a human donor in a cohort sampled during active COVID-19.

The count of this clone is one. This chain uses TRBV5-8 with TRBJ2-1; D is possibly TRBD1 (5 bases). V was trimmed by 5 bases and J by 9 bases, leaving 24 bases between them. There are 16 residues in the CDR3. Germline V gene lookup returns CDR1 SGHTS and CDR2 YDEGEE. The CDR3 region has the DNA TGTGCCAGCAGAAAACCGACAGATCGCCTGGATGGTGAGCAGTTCTTC. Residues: CASRKPTDRLDGEQFF.

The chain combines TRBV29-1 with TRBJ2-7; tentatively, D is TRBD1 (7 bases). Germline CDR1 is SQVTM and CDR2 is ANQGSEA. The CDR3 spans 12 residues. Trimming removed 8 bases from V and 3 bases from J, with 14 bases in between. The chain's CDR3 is CSFRQGGYEQYF. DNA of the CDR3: TGCAGCTTTCGACAGGGAGGCTACGAGCAGTACTTC.

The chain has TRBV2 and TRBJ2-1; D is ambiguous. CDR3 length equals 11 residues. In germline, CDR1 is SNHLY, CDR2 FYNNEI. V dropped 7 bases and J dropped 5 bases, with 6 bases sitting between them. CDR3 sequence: CASTRDNEQFF. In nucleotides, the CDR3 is TGTGCCAGCACCCGGGACAATGAGCAGTTCTTC.

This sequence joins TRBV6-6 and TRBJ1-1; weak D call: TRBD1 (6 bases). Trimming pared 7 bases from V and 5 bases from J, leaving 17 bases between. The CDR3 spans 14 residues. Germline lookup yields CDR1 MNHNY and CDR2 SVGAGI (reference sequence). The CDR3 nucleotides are TGTGCCAGCACCACACAGGGAACCGGGACTGAAGCTTTCTTT. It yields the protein CASTTQGTGTEAFF.

The CDR3 loop is CASSLYGGGAYEQYF. The CDR3 nucleotides are TGTGCCAGCAGTTTATATGGCGGGGGGGCCTACGAGCAGTACTTC. This chain uses TRBV27 with TRBJ2-7, with 9 bases that match TRBD2. Trimming at V came to 1 base and at J to 2 bases, leaving 3 bases not matched to a gene. In germline, CDR1 is MNHEY, CDR2 SMNVEV (reference sequence). The CDR3 is 15 amino acids.

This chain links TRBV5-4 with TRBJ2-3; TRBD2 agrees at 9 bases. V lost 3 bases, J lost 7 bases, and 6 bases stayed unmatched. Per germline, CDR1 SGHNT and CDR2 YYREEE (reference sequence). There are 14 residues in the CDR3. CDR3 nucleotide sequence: TGTGCCAGCAGCTCTAGCGGGGACCCCTATACGCAGTATTTT. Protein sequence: CASSSSGDPYTQYF.

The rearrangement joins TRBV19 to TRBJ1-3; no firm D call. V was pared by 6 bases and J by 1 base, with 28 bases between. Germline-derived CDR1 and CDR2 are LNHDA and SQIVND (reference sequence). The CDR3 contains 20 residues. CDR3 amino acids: CASRDNGRGNLGSSGNTIYF. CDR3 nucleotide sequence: TGTGCCAGTAGAGACAATGGTCGGGGTAATTTGGGAAGTTCTGGAAACACCATATATTTT.

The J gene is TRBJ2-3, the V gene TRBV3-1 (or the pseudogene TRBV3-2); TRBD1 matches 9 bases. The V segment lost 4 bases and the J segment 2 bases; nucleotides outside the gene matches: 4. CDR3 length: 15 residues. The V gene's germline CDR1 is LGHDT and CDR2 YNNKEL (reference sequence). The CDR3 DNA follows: TGTGCCAGCAGCCTGGGACAGGGAAACACAGATACGCAGTATTTT. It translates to CASSLGQGNTDTQYF.

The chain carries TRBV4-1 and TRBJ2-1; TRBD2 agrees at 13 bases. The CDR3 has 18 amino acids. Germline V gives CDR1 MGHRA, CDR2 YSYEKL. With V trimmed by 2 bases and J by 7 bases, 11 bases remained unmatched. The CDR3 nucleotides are TGCGCCAGCAGCCAATTGGAACTAGCGGGGGGGCGGGTAAATGAGCAGTTCTTC. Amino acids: CASSQLELAGGRVNEQFF.

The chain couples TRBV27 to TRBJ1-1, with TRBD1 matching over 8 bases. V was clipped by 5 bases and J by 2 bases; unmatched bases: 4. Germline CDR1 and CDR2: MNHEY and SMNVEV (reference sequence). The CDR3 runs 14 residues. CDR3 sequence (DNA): TGTGCCAGCAGTCCCGACAGGGGCAACACTGAAGCTTTCTTT. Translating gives CASSPDRGNTEAFF.

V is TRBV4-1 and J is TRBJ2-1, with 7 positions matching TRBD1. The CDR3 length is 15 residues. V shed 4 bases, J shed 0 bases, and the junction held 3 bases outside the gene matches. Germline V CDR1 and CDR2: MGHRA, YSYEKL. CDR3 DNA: TGCGCCAGCAGCCTAGGACAGGTCTCCTACAATGAGCAGTTCTTC. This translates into CASSLGQVSYNEQFF.

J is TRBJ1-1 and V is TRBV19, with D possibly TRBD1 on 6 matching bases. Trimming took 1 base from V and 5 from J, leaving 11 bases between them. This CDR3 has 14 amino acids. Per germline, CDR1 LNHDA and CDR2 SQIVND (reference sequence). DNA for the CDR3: TGTGCCAGTAGTATAGGGGGGGGCAGGACTGAAGCTTTCTTT. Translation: CASSIGGGRTEAFF.